Presented here are 16 T cell receptor beta chains from one specimen sequenced in a study of T cell repertoires in cytomegalovirus infection (dated by TCRdb to between 2018 and 2021). For these receptors, no antigen is known. Sequencing relied on an Illumina HiSeq 1500. The raw public reads went through TCRdb reprocessing: fastp at Q25, MiXCR clone calling, in-frame beta chains kept. Rows merge per CDR3 protein into single entries with the most common DNA and genes. For this sample there are about 310,000 distinct CDR3 sequences; approximately 25% appear just once. About 14% of the sample is taken by the ten largest. The meaning of the sample's treatment or condition label: in vitro stimulation with specific CMV peptide epitopes to enrich CMV-specific T cells. The input for sequencing was cultured PBMCs, taken from culture after CMV antigen stimulation. The receptor set was obtained from a human donor in good health (CMV status not recorded). Some clones in this sample may be carry-over from other donors' samples.

J is TRBJ2-5 and V is TRBV7-2, with no clear D. The CDR3 contains 17 residues. Germline-derived CDR1 and CDR2 are SGHTA and FQGNSA. The V and J ends lost 0 bases and 5 bases respectively, with 19 bases between them. The CDR3: CASSLAISPRQAETQYF. CDR3 nucleotides: TGTGCCAGCAGCTTAGCAATATCACCACGGCAAGCGGAGACCCAGTACTTC. Full variable domain (remainder filled in from reference TRBV7-2 and TRBJ2-5): GAGVSQSPSNKVTEKGKDVELRCDPISGHTALYWYRQSLGQGLEFLIYFQGNSAPDKSGLPSDRFSAERTGGSVSTLTIQRTQQEDSAVYLCASSLAISPRQAETQYFGPGTRLLVL.

The chain uses TRBV7-2 and TRBJ2-1; D remains unclear. The CDR3 is 14 residues long. The V gene lost 2 bases and the J gene lost 6 bases, with 11 bases spanning the gap. CDR1 and CDR2 (germline): SGHTA, FQGNSA. CDR3 nucleotide sequence: TGTGCCAGCAGCTTATCCCCGGCCTCCAATGAGCAGTTCTTC. Translating gives CASSLSPASNEQFF.

This chain connects TRBV29-1 to TRBJ2-2; D gene ambiguous. The CDR3 covers 12 residues. The V end was cut by 5 bases, the J end by 6 bases, with 10 bases between. Germline CDR1 and CDR2: SQVTM and ANQGSEA. CDR3 in amino acids: CSVQRAAGELFF. CDR3 DNA sequence: TGCAGCGTTCAAAGGGCCGCCGGGGAGCTGTTTTTT.

This clonotype was seen a handful of times. The V and J genes are TRBV19 and TRBJ2-1, with a tentative D call TRBD2 (5 bases). Germline CDR1 is LNHDA and CDR2 is SQIVND (reference sequence). The CDR3 totals 17 residues. V was shortened by 4 bases and J by 9 bases, with 25 bases between the two germline ends. The CDR3 loop reads CASSKVSLGVLLSEQFF. CDR3 DNA: TGTGCCAGTAGTAAAGTATCGCTCGGGGTCTTACTTTCTGAGCAGTTCTTC.

This chain uses TRBV19 with TRBJ1-1; D is undetermined. V lost 1 base, J lost 1 base, and 7 bases lay in between. CDR3 length: 14 amino acids. The germline V gene has CDR1 LNHDA and CDR2 SQIVND (reference sequence). In DNA, the CDR3 is TGTGCCAGTAGTATAGGGAGAGCGAACACTGAAGCTTTCTTT. This sequence encodes CASSIGRANTEAFF.

The V call is TRBV11-1, the J call TRBJ2-3; a weak D match, TRBD2 (7 bases). Germline-derived CDR1 and CDR2 are SGHAT and FQDESV (reference sequence). The CDR3 is 16 amino acids. Trimming left V 5 bases short and J 3 bases short, with 18 bases between. The CDR3 DNA sequence: TGTGCCAGCAGCGGGGGGGCCGGGACGACAACAGATACGCAGTATTTT. Translating gives CASSGGAGTTTDTQYF. The full variable domain, with the rest looked up from reference TRBV11-1 and TRBJ2-3, is EAEVAQSPRYKITEKSQAVAFWCDPISGHATLYWYRQILGQGPELLVQFQDESVVDDSQLPKDRFSAERLKGVDSTLKIQPAELGDSAMYLCASSGGAGTTTDTQYFGPGTRLTVL.

This clonotype was seen more than once but under ten times. V gene TRBV7-2 combines with J gene TRBJ2-1, with 11 bases aligning to TRBD1. There are 16 residues in the CDR3. The V gene's germline CDR1 is SGHTA and CDR2 FQGNSA. With 4 bases clipped from V and 12 bases from J, the junction kept 14 bases outside the gene matches. CDR3 in DNA: TGTGCCAGCAGCTCAGTGGGTGTCGGGACAGGGGGTAGGCAGTTCTTC. This codes for CASSSVGVGTGGRQFF.

This clonotype was seen only a few times. This chain joins TRBV6-2 or TRBV6-3 and TRBJ2-1; TRBD2 matches at 13 bases. The CDR3 consists of 17 residues. The junction had 10 bases not matched to a gene; V was cut back by 5 bases and J by 6 bases. Germline loops: CDR1 MNHEY, CDR2 SVGEGT. For the CDR3, the DNA is TGTGCCAGCAGTACTAGCGGGAGGGCCGATTTGGGCAATGAGCAGTTCTTC. It codes for CASSTSGRADLGNEQFF.

A single count supports this clonotype. The rearrangement joins TRBV9 to TRBJ2-3; 7 bases fit TRBD1. J lost 2 bases, V lost 4 bases, and 4 bases had no gene match. The CDR3 extends over 14 amino acids. Germline V CDR1 and CDR2: SGDLS, YYNGEE. CDR3 protein: CASSRGGTTDTQYF. The CDR3 region has the DNA TGTGCCAGCAGCCGAGGGGGCACCACAGATACGCAGTATTTT.

The genes are TRBV4-1 and TRBJ1-2; D not resolved. The CDR3 sequence is 15 residues long. Germline-derived CDR1 and CDR2 are MGHRA and YSYEKL. The germline V and J ends were trimmed by 0 bases and 4 bases, with 12 bases remaining between them. CDR3 amino acids: CASSQDGSIPYGYTF. The DNA of the CDR3 is TGCGCCAGCAGCCAAGACGGGTCCATCCCCTATGGCTACACCTTC.

This clonotype was picked up many times. The chain is built from TRBV7-2 and TRBJ1-6, with a possible D match to TRBD1 (5 bases). With 3 bases removed from V and 5 bases from J, the gap between germline ends came to 8 bases. Germline-derived CDR1 and CDR2 are SGHTA and FQGNSA. There are 14 residues in the CDR3. DNA for the CDR3: TGTGCCAGCAGCTTTTCGGGGGATAATTCACCCCTCCACTTT. Its protein product is CASSFSGDNSPLHF.

This clonotype showed up just a few times. The V gene is TRBV7-2, the J gene TRBJ2-3; 10 positions match TRBD2. Germline assignment: CDR1 SGHTA and CDR2 FQGNSA. This CDR3 spans 17 amino acids. With 5 bases clipped from V and 3 bases from J, the junction kept 11 bases outside the gene matches. The CDR3 protein is CASSAIPGLATTDTQYF. DNA of the CDR3: TGTGCCAGCAGCGCTATACCGGGACTAGCGACTACAGATACGCAGTATTTT.

The V call is TRBV15, the J call TRBJ2-3, with 7 bases identical to TRBD2. The CDR3 consists of 16 residues. The germline V gene encodes CDR1 LNHNV and CDR2 YYDKDF (reference sequence). V shed 1 base, J shed 4 bases, and the junction held 8 bases outside the gene matches. The CDR3 nucleotides read TGTGCCACCAGCAGAGTTGGCGGGAGTCTCGCAGATACGCAGTATTTT. This translates into CATSRVGGSLADTQYF.

The rearrangement joins TRBV6-2 or TRBV6-3 to TRBJ2-3; a possible D gene is TRBD2 (5 bases). The germline V and J ends were trimmed by 7 bases and 2 bases, with 10 bases remaining between them. The length of the CDR3 is 13 residues. The germline V gene has CDR1 MNHEY and CDR2 SVGEGT. This CDR3 is CASNDGITDTQYF. Here the CDR3 DNA reads TGTGCCAGCAACGACGGGATCACAGATACGCAGTATTTT.

V gene TRBV12-3 or TRBV12-4 combines with J gene TRBJ1-2; D might be TRBD1 (6 bases). V was clipped by 3 bases and J by 8 bases, with 13 bases between them. The CDR3 is 13 amino acids. The DNA of the CDR3 is TGTGCCAGCAGTTTGGGACATCCGGGAGGCTACACCTTC. Encoded protein: CASSLGHPGGYTF.

The chain is built from TRBV12-3 or TRBV12-4 and TRBJ2-5; D unresolved. The CDR3 totals 13 residues. V was trimmed by 4 bases and J by 2 bases, leaving 8 bases between them. The CDR3 DNA sequence: TGTGCCAGCAGTTGGACGAGTCAAGAGACCCAGTACTTC. It translates to CASSWTSQETQYF.